One TCR beta chain is described in this entry. Reprocessing the 5' RACE reads, TCRdb reports a single entry for every CDR3 protein and omits DNA. In total, the table holds 350,000 to 400,000 distinct CDR3 sequences. These data come from a study of monozygotic twins with inflammatory bowel disease. CDR3 length: 15 residues. Germline V gene lookup returns CDR1 SGHAT and CDR2 FQDESV (reference sequence). This TCR came from a human donor with ulcerative colitis or Crohn's disease, or a healthy co-twin of an affected twin (not recorded which). The sample was blood. V usage is TRBV11-1 and J usage is TRBJ2-7. The CDR3 spells CASSLAGQKTYEQYF.